This is a list of T cell receptor beta chains from one sample in a study of regulatory T cells in long-lasting Graves disease. TCRdb re-analysed the multiplex PCR reads in MiXCR, keeping a single row per CDR3 protein. Found here are roughly 380,000 distinct CDR3 sequences, approximately 15% of them singletons; the top ten hold about 27%. A further study also used this sample, focusing on T cells in Graves' hyperthyroidism and ophthalmopathy.

The source material was peripheral blood mononuclear cells (PBMCs), sampled at new diagnosis, from a patient treated with antithyroid drugs. The receptors shown here come from a man aged 35-49 years with Graves disease. Both conserved end residues are part of each CDR3. Fields, in order: V gene, CDR3 protein.

v_call: TRBV7-8
cdr3_aa: CASSLGLRGGSPLHF

v_call: TRBV30
cdr3_aa: CAWSVSAANYGYTF

v_call: TRBV7-7
cdr3_aa: CASSLSSGGLDTQYF

v_call: TRBV2
cdr3_aa: CASRGTAPLHF

v_call: TRBV6-1
cdr3_aa: CASKKPGDLEGYTF

v_call: TRBV10-1
cdr3_aa: CASAGTESYEQYF

v_call: TRBV20-1
cdr3_aa: CSAGTPSTDTQYF

v_call: TRBV10-3
cdr3_aa: CAISYSGTGGLYNEQFF

v_call: TRBV20-1
cdr3_aa: CSAASGGGSYNEQFF

v_call: TRBV24-1
cdr3_aa: CATKGAGELFF

v_call: TRBV11-2
cdr3_aa: CASSYGTGLIYEQYF

v_call: TRBV27
cdr3_aa: CASSPRGVVAGGTGELFF

v_call: TRBV7-9
cdr3_aa: CASSLVPRDRDTQYF

v_call: TRBV2
cdr3_aa: CASTLHGAGSPLHF

v_call: TRBV9
cdr3_aa: CASSVSSGDTYNEQFF

v_call: TRBV28
cdr3_aa: CASSSGTGDTGELFF

v_call: TRBV12-3/TRBV12-4
cdr3_aa: CASSPQGTILAGELFF

v_call: TRBV4-2
cdr3_aa: CASSQDRPGVAKNIQYF

v_call: TRBV7-2
cdr3_aa: CANSSPRDRGVSPLHF

v_call: TRBV4-3
cdr3_aa: CASSQEIPAMNTEAFF

v_call: TRBV28
cdr3_aa: CASSLSPENYGYTF

v_call: TRBV15
cdr3_aa: CATSIGGGTETQYF

v_call: TRBV10-3
cdr3_aa: CATAAGPNNEQFF

v_call: TRBV5-1
cdr3_aa: CASSPLPEGTEAFF

v_call: TRBV28
cdr3_aa: CASSPTGAAKNIQYF

v_call: TRBV7-3
cdr3_aa: CASSLYPEKLFF

v_call: TRBV7-9
cdr3_aa: CASSLEGVTQYF

v_call: TRBV12-3/TRBV12-4
cdr3_aa: CASSLEYRSYEQYF

v_call: TRBV2
cdr3_aa: CASSLSQGANVLTF

v_call: TRBV28
cdr3_aa: CASSVGQGGRREQFF

v_call: TRBV5-1
cdr3_aa: CASSFGTGDSYEQYF

v_call: TRBV6-9
cdr3_aa: CASSYRGDTEAFF

v_call: TRBV12-3/TRBV12-4
cdr3_aa: CASSLRTVSGNTIYF

v_call: TRBV4-1
cdr3_aa: CASSLFGQNQETQYF

v_call: TRBV5-1
cdr3_aa: CASSFGGPETQYF

v_call: TRBV3-1
cdr3_aa: CASSQEGHFEQYF

v_call: TRBV7-9
cdr3_aa: CASSPGGQGKNIQYF

v_call: TRBV2
cdr3_aa: CASSERRSSYNSPLHF

v_call: TRBV2
cdr3_aa: CASSPDYNEQFF

v_call: TRBV11-3
cdr3_aa: CASSLRPPGADTQYF

v_call: TRBV18
cdr3_aa: CASSPPAQETQYF

v_call: TRBV10-3
cdr3_aa: CAISEQGSYEQYF

v_call: TRBV10-3
cdr3_aa: CAISESWAVQETQYF

v_call: TRBV6-5
cdr3_aa: CASSYSASGGSKETQYF